This T cell receptor beta chain was retrieved from a study of cytomegalovirus exposure and HLA in healthy donors. The CDR3 extends over 15 amino acids. J lost 2 bases, V lost 7 bases, and 6 bases had no gene match. Germline V gives CDR1 LNHDA, CDR2 SQIVND (reference sequence). 60 Vbeta and 13 Jbeta primers were used in PCR. Using immunoSEQ multiplex PCR, the repertoire was profiled, and TCRdb retains in-frame clones only, with some absent. The sample consists of 110,000 to 150,000 clones, 75% to 80% of them appearing once. This clone was seen more than once but under ten times. The chain carries TRBV19 and TRBJ1-1, with TRBD1 matching over 11 bases. The sequenced sample consisted of PBMCs. The receptor was isolated from a woman aged 25 to 39 in good health and CMV-seronegative. The CDR3, as DNA: TGTGCCAGTACGCGGACAGGGGGCTTCAACACTGAAGCTTTCTTT. Translation gives CASTRTGGFNTEAFF.